The subject of this entry is one T cell receptor beta chain. The source of the sample is a study of identical twins. TCRdb analysed the 5' RACE reads with MiXCR anew, one entry per CDR3 protein. Seen here are around 480,000 distinct CDR3 sequences, 14% observed once, and the top ten hold around 0.48%. Germline-derived CDR1 and CDR2 are PRHDT and FYEKMQ (reference sequence). V was clipped by 2 bases and J by 7 bases, with 11 bases between them. CDR3 length: 14 residues. These same data were also listed under a study on yellow fever vaccine responses in identical twins.

The clonotype comes from a woman aged 18-29 years in good health. This chain links TRBV13 with TRBJ2-2; possible D gene TRBD1, 5 bases. The sequencing sample was made of CD4+ T cells sorted from blood. As DNA, the CDR3 is TGTGCCAGCAGCTTACAGGGAAGTAGCGGGGAGCTGTTTTTT. This gives the protein CASSLQGSSGELFF.